The T cell receptor beta chain under discussion was sequenced for a study of blood T cells in healthy people across ages. Study findings and constraints: Diversity estimates from one million T cells were considered underestimates.

This CDR3 comprises 15 residues. From germline, CDR1 is LGHNA and CDR2 YSLEER. The V end lost 1 base, the J end lost 3 bases, and 10 bases lay between the germline ends. With each sample, at least 5 micrograms of total RNA were extracted. For the second PCR, which ran for 7 to 11 cycles, a sample-barcoded 5' primer and a J-beta primer mix were used. TCRdb used MiXCR to reprocess the 5' RACE reads, holding one entry per CDR3 protein. The data show 700,000 or so distinct CDR3 sequences, approximately 40% seen once. Concerning this clonotype itself: Its matching antigen is unknown.

The gene calls are TRBV4-3 and TRBJ2-1; D may be TRBD1 (6 bases). This TCR was sampled from an elderly man in good health. Sequenced sample: blood. CDR3 sequence (DNA): TGCGCCAGCAGCCAAGGGACAGTGTTCTACAATGAGCAGTTCTTC. Protein sequence: CASSQGTVFYNEQFF.